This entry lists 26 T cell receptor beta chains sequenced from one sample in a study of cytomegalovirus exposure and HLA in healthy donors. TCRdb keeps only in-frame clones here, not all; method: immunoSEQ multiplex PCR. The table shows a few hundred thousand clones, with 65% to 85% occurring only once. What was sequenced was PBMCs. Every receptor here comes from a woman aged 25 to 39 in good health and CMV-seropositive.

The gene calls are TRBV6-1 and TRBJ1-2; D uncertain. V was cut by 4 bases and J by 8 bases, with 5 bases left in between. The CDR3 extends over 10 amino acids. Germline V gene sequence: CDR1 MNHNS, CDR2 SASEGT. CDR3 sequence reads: CASSAVGYTF. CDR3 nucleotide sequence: TGTGCCAGCAGTGCGGTAGGCTACACCTTC.

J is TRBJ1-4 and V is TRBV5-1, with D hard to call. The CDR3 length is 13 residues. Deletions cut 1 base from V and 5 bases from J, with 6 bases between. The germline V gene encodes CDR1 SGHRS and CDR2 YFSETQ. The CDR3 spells CASSLFRNEKLFF. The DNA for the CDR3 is TGCGCCAGCAGCTTGTTTCGGAATGAAAAACTGTTTTTT.

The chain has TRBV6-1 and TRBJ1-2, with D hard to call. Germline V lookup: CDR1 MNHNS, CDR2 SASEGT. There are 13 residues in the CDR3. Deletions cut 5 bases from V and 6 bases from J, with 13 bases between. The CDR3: CASSPLVVNGYTF. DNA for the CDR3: TGTGCCAGCAGTCCATTAGTGGTTAATGGCTACACCTTC.

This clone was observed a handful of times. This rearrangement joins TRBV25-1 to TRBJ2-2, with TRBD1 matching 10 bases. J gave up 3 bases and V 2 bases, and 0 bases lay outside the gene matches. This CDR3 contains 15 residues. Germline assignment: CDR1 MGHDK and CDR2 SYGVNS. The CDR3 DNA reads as TGTGCCAGCAGTGAAGGGACAGGGGACACCGGGGAGCTGTTTTTT. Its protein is CASSEGTGDTGELFF.

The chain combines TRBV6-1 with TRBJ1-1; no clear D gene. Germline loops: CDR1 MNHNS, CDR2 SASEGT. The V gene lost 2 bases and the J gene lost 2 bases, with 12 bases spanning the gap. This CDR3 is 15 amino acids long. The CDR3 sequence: CASSERGNQNTEAFF. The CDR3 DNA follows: TGTGCCAGCAGTGAACGAGGAAATCAAAACACTGAAGCTTTCTTT.

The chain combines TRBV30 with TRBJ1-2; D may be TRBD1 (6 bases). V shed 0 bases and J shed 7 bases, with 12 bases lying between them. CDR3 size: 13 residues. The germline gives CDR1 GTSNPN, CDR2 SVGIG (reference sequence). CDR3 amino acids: CAWSVSRGVGYTF. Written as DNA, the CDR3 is TGTGCCTGGAGTGTATCCAGGGGTGTTGGCTACACCTTC.

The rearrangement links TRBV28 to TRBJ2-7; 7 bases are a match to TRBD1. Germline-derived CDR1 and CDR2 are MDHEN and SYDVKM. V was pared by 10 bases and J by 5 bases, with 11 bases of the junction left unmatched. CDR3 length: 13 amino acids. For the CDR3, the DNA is TGTGCCATCAGACAGGGCGGAGGCCACGAGCAGTACTTC. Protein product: CAIRQGGGHEQYF.

This CDR3 is CASRFGAGGGSDEQFF. The DNA for the CDR3 is TGTGCCAGTAGATTCGGAGCGGGAGGAGGTTCGGATGAGCAGTTCTTC. V gene TRBV19 combines with J gene TRBJ2-1; 9 nucleotides match TRBD2. Germline V lookup: CDR1 LNHDA, CDR2 SQIVND (reference sequence). V lost 6 bases to trimming and J lost 8 bases; unmatched junction nucleotides: 14. The CDR3 totals 16 residues.

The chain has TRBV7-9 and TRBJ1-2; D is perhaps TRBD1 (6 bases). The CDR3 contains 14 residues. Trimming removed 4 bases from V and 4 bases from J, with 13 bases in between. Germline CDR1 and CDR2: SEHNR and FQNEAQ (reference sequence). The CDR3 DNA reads TGTGCCAGCAGCTCGACAGGCCTCGGCTATGGCTACACCTTC. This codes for CASSSTGLGYGYTF.

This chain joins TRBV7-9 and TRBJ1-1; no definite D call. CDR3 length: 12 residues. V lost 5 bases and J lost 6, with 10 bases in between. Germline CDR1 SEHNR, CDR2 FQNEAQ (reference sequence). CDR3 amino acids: CASSHQGAEAFF. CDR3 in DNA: TGTGCCAGCAGCCACCAAGGAGCTGAAGCTTTCTTT.

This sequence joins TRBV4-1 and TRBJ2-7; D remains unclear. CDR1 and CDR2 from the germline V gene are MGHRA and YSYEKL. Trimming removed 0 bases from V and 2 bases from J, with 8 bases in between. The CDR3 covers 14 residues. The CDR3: CASSQDSPAYEQYF. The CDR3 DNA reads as TGCGCCAGCAGCCAAGATAGCCCGGCCTACGAGCAGTACTTC.

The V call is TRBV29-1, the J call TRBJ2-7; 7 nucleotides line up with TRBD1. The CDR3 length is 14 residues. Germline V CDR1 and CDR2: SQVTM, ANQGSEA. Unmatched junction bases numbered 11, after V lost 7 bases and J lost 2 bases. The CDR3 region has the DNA TGCAGCGCCGCCGACAGGGCGGACCCCTACGAGCAGTACTTC. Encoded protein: CSAADRADPYEQYF.

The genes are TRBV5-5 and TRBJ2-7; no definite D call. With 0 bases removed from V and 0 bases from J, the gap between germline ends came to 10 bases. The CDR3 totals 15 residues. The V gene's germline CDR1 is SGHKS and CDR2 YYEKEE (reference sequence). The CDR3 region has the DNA TGTGCCAGCAGCTTGGAAAGGTGGGGCTCCTACGAGCAGTACTTC. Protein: CASSLERWGSYEQYF.

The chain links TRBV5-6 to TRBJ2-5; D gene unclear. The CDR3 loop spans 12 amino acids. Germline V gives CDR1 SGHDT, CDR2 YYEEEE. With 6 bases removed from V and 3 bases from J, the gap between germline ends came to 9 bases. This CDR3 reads CASTDDEETQYF. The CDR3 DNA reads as TGTGCCAGCACCGACGATGAAGAGACCCAGTACTTC.

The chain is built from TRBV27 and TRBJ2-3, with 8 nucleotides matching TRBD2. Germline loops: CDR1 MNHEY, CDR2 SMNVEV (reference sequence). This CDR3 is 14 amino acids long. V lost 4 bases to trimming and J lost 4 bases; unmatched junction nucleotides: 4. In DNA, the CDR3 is TGTGCCAGCAGTTGGACTAGCCCGCCAGATACGCAGTATTTT. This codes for CASSWTSPPDTQYF.

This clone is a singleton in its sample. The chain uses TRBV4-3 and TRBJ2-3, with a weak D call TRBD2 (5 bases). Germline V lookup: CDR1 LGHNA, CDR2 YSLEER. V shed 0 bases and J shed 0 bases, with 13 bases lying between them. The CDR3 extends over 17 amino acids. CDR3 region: CASSQDPPGTSTDTQYF. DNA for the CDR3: TGCGCCAGCAGCCAAGATCCCCCGGGAACTAGCACAGATACGCAGTATTTT.

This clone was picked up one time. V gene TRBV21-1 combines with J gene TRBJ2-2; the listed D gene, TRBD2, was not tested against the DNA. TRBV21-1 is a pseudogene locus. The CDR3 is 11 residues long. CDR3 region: CARDSAGELFF. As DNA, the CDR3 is TGTGCCAGAGATTCGGCCGGGGAGCTGTTTTTT.

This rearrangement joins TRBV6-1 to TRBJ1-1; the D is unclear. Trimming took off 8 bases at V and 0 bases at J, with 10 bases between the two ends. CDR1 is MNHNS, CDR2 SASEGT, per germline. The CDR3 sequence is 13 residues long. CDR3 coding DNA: TGTGCCAGCTTGAAAGAGGTGAACACTGAAGCTTTCTTT. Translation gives CASLKEVNTEAFF.

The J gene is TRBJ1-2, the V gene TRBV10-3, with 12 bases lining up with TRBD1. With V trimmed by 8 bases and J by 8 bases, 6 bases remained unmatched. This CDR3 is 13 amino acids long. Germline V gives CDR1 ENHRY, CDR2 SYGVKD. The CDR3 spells CAIGDRGHYGYTF. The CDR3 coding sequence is TGTGCCATCGGGGACAGGGGGCATTACGGCTACACCTTC.

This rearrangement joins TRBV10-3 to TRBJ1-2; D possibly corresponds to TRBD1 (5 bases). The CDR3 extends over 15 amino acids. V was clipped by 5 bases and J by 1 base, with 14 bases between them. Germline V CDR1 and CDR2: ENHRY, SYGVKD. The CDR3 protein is CAISKQVTHNYGYTF. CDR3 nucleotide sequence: TGTGCCATCAGTAAACAGGTGACTCATAACTATGGCTACACCTTC.

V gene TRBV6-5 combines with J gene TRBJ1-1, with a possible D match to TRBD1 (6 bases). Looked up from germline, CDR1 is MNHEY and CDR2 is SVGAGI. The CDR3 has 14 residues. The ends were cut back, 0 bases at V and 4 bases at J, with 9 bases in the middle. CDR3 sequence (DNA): TGTGCCAGCAGTTACTCGGCGGGGGCCACTGAAGCTTTCTTT. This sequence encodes CASSYSAGATEAFF.

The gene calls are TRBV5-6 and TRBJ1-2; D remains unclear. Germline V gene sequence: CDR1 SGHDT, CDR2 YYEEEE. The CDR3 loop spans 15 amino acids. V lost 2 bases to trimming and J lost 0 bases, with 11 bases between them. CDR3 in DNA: TGTGCCAGCAGCTTATACAGTGGGTCTAACTATGGCTACACCTTC. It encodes CASSLYSGSNYGYTF.

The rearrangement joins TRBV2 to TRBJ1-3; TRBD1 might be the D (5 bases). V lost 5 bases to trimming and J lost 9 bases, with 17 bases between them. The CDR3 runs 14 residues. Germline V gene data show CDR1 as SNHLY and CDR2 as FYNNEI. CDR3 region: CASSWWQGETTIYF. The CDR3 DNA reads TGTGCCAGCAGTTGGTGGCAGGGCGAAACCACCATATATTTT.

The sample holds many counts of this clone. CDR3: CSARQGTTGELFF. CDR3 DNA sequence: TGCAGCGCGAGACAGGGGACCACCGGGGAGCTGTTTTTT. This rearrangement joins TRBV29-1 to TRBJ2-2; 8 positions agree with TRBD1. J gave up 4 bases and V 7 bases, and 5 bases lay outside the gene matches. CDR3 length equals 13 residues. CDR1 is SQVTM and CDR2 is ANQGSEA in the germline V gene.

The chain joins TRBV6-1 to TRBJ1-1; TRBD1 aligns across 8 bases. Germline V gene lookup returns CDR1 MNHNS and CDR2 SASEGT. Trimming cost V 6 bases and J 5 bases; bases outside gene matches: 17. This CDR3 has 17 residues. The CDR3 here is CASRETWSQGAGTEAFF. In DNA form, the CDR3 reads TGTGCCAGCAGAGAAACCTGGAGCCAGGGGGCAGGGACTGAAGCTTTCTTT.

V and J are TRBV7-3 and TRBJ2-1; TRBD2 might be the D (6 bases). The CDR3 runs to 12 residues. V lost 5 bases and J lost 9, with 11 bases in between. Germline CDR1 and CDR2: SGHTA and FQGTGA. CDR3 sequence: CASSPTSGEQFF. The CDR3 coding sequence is TGTGCCAGCAGCCCGACTAGTGGTGAGCAGTTCTTC.